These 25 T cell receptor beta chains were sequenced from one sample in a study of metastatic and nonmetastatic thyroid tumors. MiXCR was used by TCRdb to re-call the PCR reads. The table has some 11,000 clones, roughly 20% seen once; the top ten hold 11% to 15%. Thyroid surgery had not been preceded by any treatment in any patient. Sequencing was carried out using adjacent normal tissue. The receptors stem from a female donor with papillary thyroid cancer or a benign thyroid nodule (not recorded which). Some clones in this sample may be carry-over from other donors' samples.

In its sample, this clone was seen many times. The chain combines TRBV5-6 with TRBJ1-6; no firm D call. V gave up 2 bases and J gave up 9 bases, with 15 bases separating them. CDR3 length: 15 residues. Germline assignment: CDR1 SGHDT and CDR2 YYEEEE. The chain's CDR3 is CASSLGFSLGSPLHF. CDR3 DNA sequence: TGTGCCAGCAGCTTAGGGTTTAGCCTTGGTTCACCCCTCCACTTT.

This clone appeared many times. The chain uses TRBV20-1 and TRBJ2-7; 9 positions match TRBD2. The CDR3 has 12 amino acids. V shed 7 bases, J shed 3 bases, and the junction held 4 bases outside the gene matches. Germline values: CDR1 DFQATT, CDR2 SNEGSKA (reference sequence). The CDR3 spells CSVTSGFYEQYF. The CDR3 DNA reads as TGCAGTGTGACTAGCGGTTTCTACGAGCAGTACTTC.

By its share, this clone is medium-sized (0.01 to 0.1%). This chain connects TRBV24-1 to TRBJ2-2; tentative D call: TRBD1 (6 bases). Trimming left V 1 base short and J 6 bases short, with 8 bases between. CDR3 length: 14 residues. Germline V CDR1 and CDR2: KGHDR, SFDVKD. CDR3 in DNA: TGTGCCACCAGTGATTTCCAGGGGCCCGGGGAGCTGTTTTTT. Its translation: CATSDFQGPGELFF.

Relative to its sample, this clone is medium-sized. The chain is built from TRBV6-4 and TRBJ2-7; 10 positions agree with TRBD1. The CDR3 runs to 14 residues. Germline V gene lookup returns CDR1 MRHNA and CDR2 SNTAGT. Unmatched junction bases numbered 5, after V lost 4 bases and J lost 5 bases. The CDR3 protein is CASSVGTGEDEQYF. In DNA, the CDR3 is TGTGCCAGCAGTGTCGGGACAGGGGAAGACGAGCAGTACTTC.

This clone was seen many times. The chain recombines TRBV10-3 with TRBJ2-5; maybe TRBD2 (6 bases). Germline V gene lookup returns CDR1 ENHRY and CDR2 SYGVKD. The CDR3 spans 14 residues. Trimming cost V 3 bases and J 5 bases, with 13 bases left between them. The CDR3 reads CAISDSEGTETQYF. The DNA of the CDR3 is TGTGCCATCAGTGATTCGGAGGGAACGGAGACCCAGTACTTC.

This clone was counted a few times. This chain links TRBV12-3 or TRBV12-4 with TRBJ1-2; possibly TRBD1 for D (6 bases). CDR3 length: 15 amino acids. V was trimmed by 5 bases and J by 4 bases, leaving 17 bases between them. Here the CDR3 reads CASSHSGAPSYGYTF. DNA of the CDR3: TGTGCCAGCAGTCACTCAGGGGCCCCTAGCTATGGCTACACCTTC.

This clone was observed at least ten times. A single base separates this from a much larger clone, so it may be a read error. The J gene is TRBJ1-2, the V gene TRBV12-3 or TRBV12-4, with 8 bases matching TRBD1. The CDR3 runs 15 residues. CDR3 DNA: TGTGCCAGCAGGGCTACAGGGGGTAGTGGCTATGGCTACGCCTTC. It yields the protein CASRATGGSGYGYAF.

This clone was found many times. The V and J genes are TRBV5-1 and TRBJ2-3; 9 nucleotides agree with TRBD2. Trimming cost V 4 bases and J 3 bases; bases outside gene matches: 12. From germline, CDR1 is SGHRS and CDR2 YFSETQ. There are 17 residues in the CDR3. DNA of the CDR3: TGCGCCAGCAGCCGAACCCTTAGCGGGAGTTCTACAGATACGCAGTATTTT. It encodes CASSRTLSGSSTDTQYF. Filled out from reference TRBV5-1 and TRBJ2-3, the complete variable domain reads KAGVTQTPRYLIKTRGQQVTLSCSPISGHRSVSWYQQTPGQGLQFLFEYFSETQRNKGNFPGRFSGRQFSNSRSEMNVSTLELGDSALYLCASSRTLSGSSTDTQYFGPGTRLTVL.

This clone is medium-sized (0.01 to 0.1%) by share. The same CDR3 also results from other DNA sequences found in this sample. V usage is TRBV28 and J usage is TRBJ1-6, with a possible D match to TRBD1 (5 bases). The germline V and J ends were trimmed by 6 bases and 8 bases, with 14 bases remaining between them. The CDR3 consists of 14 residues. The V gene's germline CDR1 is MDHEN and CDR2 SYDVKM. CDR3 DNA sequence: TGTGCCAGCAGAGCCGGGAGGGGTTATTCACCCCTCCACTTT. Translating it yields CASRAGRGYSPLHF.

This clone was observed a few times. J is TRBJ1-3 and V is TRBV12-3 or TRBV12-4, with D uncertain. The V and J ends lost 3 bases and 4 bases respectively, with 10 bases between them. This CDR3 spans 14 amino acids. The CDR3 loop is CASSFERGGNTIYF. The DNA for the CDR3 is TGTGCCAGCAGTTTTGAACGTGGGGGAAACACCATATATTTT.

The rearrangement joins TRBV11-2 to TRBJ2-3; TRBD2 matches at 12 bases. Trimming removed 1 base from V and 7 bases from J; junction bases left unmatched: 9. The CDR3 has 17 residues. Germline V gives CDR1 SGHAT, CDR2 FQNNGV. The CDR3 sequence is CASSLGPSGRAANTQYF. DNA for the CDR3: TGTGCCAGCAGCTTAGGTCCTAGCGGGAGGGCCGCGAATACGCAGTATTTT.

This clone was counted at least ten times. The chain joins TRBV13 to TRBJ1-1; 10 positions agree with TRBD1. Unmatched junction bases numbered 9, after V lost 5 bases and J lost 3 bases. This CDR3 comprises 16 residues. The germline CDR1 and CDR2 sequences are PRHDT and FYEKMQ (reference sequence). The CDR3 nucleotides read TGTGCCAGCAGCCGACGACAGGGGGCAGGGGACACTGAAGCTTTCTTT. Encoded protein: CASSRRQGAGDTEAFF.

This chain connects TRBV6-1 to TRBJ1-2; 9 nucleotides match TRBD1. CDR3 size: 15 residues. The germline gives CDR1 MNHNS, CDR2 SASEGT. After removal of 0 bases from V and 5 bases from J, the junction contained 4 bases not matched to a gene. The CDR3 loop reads CASSEAGQGRYGYTF. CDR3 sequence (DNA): TGTGCCAGCAGTGAAGCGGGACAGGGTCGGTATGGCTACACCTTC.

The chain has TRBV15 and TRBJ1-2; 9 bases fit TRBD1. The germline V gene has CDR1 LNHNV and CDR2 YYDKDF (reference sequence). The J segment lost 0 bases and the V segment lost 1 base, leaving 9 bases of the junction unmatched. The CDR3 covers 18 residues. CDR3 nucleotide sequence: TGTGCCACCAGCAGAGGCCGGACAGGGGACCTCCCTAACTATGGCTACACCTTC. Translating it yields CATSRGRTGDLPNYGYTF. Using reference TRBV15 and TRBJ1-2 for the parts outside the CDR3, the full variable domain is DAMVIQNPRYQVTQFGKPVTLSCSQTLNHNVMYWYQQKSSQAPKLLFHYYDKDFNNEADTPDNFQSRRPNTSFCFLDIRSPGLGDTAMYLCATSRGRTGDLPNYGYTFGSGTRLTVV.

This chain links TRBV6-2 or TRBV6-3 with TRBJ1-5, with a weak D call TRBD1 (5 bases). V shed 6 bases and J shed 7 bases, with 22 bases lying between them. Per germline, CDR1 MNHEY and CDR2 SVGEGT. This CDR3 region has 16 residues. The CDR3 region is CASRTWTQAGYQPQHF. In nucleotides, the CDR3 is TGTGCCAGCAGGACCTGGACACAGGCAGGGTACCAGCCCCAGCATTTT.

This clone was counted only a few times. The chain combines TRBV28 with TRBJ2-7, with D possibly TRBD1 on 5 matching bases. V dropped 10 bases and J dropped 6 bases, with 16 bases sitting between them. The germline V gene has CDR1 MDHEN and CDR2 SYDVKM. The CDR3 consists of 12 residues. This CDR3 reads CATTSQGVEQYF. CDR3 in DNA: TGTGCCACCACCTCACAAGGGGTCGAGCAGTACTTC.

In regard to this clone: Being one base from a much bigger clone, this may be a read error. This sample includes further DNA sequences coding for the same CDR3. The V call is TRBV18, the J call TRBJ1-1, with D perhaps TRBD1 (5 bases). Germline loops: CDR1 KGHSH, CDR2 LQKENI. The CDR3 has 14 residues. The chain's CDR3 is CASSRTHWNTEAFF. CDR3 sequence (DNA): TGTGCCAGCTCACGGACACATTGGAACACTGAGGCTTTCTTT.

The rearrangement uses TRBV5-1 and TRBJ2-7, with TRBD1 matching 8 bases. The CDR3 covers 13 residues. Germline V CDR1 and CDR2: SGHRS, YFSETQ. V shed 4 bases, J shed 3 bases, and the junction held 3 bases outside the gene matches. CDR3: CASSDDRGYEQYF. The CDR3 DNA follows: TGCGCCAGCAGCGATGACAGGGGCTACGAGCAGTACTTC.

The CDR3 coding sequence is TGTGCCAGCAGCTCATCCGTGGGGGTGGGAGGTAGTTACAATGAGCAGTTCTTC. It yields the protein CASSSSVGVGGSYNEQFF. The chain links TRBV7-1 to TRBJ2-1; D possibly corresponds to TRBD2 (6 bases). TRBV7-1 is annotated as an ORF whose role is uncertain. The CDR3 is 18 amino acids. Trimming pared 2 bases from V and 4 bases from J, leaving 21 bases between.

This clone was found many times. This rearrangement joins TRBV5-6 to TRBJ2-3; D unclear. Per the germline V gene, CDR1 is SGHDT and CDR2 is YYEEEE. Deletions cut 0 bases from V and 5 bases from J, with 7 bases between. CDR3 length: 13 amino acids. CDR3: CASSLALGDTQYF. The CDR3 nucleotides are TGTGCCAGCAGCTTGGCCCTCGGAGATACGCAGTATTTT. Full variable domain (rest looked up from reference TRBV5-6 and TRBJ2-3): DAGVTQSPTHLIKTRGQQVTLRCSPKSGHDTVSWYQQALGQGPQFIFQYYEEEERQRGNFPDRFSGHQFPNYSSELNVNALLLGDSALYLCASSLALGDTQYFGPGTRLTVL.

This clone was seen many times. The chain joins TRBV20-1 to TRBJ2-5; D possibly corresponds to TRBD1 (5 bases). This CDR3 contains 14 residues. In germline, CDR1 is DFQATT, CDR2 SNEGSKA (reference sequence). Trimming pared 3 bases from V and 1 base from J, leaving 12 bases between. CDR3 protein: CSASTPGSQETQYF. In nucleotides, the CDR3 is TGCAGTGCTAGCACCCCAGGGTCCCAAGAGACCCAGTACTTC.

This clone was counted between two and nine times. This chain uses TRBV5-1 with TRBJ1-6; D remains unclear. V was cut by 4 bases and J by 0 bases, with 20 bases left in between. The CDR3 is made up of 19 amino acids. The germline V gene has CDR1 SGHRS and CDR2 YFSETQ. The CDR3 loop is CASSPLGGPQSSYNSPLHF. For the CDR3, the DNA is TGCGCCAGCAGCCCACTAGGTGGGCCACAAAGCTCCTATAATTCACCCCTCCACTTT.

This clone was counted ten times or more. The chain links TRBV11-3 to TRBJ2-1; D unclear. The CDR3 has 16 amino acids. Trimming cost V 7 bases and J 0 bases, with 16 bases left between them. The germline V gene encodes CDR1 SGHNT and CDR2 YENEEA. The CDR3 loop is CASTISDASSYNEQFF. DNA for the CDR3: TGTGCCAGCACCATATCGGACGCGAGCTCCTACAATGAGCAGTTCTTC.

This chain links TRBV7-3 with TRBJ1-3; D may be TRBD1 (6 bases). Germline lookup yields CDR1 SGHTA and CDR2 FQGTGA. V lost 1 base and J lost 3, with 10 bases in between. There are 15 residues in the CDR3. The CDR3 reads CASSLNGGFGNTIYF. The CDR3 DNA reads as TGTGCCAGCAGCTTAAACGGGGGCTTTGGAAACACCATATATTTT.

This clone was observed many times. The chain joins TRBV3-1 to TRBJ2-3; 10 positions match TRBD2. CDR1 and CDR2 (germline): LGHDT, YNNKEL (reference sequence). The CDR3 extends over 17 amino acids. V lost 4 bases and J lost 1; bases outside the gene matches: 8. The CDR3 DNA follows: TGTGCCAGCAGCCGGTTCTCCCTAGCGGGGGGCACAGATACGCAGTATTTT. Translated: CASSRFSLAGGTDTQYF.